These 28 T cell receptor beta chains were sequenced from one sample in a study of cytomegalovirus exposure and HLA in healthy donors. The repertoire was sequenced with immunoSEQ multiplex PCR; TCRdb's copy has only in-frame clones and lacks some. The table has 130,000 or so clones, 85% to 90% seen once. The sequenced sample consisted of PBMCs. The receptors derive from a man aged 30 to 39 in good health and CMV-seronegative.

As DNA, the CDR3 is TGTGCCAGCAGCTTGATTAGGGGCGACGGCTACACCTTC. This encodes CASSLIRGDGYTF. The chain couples TRBV5-5 to TRBJ1-2, with D possibly matching TRBD1 (5 bases). CDR1 is SGHKS and CDR2 is YYEKEE in the germline V gene (reference sequence). This CDR3 has 13 amino acids. Trimming removed 1 base at V and 8 bases at J, with 12 bases between. Full variable domain (outside the CDR3, taken from reference TRBV5-5 and TRBJ1-2): DAGVTQSPTHLIKTRGQQVTLRCSPISGHKSVSWYQQVLGQGPQFIFQYYEKEERGRGNFPDRFSARQFPNYSSELNVNALLLGDSALYLCASSLIRGDGYTFGSGTRLTVV.

This chain links TRBV5-1 with TRBJ1-1, with D hard to call. From germline, CDR1 is SGHRS and CDR2 YFSETQ. V was shortened by 0 bases and J by 1 base, with 7 bases between the two germline ends. The CDR3 is made up of 14 amino acids. Here the CDR3 DNA reads TGCGCCAGCAGCTTGGTTCATCCGAACACTGAAGCTTTCTTT. This translates into CASSLVHPNTEAFF.

The count of this clone is one. The J gene is TRBJ1-2, the V gene TRBV19; D unresolved. The CDR3 spans 11 residues. Germline-derived CDR1 and CDR2 are LNHDA and SQIVND (reference sequence). The V end lost 7 bases, the J end lost 6 bases, and 9 bases lay between the germline ends. CDR3 residues: CASTDTDGYTF. In DNA, the CDR3 is TGTGCCAGTACCGACACAGATGGCTACACCTTC.

The chain carries TRBV29-1 and TRBJ1-2; maybe TRBD1 (5 bases). CDR1 SQVTM and CDR2 ANQGSEA come from the germline V gene. V lost 1 base and J 5 bases, leaving 8 bases between the germline ends. The CDR3 sequence is 12 residues long. The CDR3 bases are TGCAGCGTTGAAGGGACACCTTATGGCTACACCTTC. Amino acids: CSVEGTPYGYTF.

This chain links TRBV4-3 with TRBJ2-7; a weak D match, TRBD1 (6 bases). V was cut by 1 base and J by 6 bases, with 16 bases left in between. From germline, CDR1 is LGHNA and CDR2 YSLEER. The CDR3 is 15 residues long. The CDR3 region has the DNA TGCGCCAGCAGCCAAGCGGTGGCAGGGGCGATCGAGCAGTACTTC. It is translated as CASSQAVAGAIEQYF.

This clone was seen only a few times. This sequence joins TRBV5-1 and TRBJ2-5; tentatively, D is TRBD1 (5 bases). This CDR3 spans 15 amino acids. Trimming took 4 bases from V and 2 from J, leaving 15 bases between them. In germline, CDR1 is SGHRS, CDR2 YFSETQ. In nucleotides, the CDR3 is TGCGCCAGCAGCCCCTTAGTTAGGGGACAAGAGACCCAGTACTTC. Translating gives CASSPLVRGQETQYF.

The chain has TRBV27 and TRBJ2-7; D call uncertain. V was clipped by 0 bases and J by 5 bases, with 8 bases between them. The CDR3 has 13 residues. Germline CDR1 MNHEY, CDR2 SMNVEV (reference sequence). The CDR3 is CASSLSSTHEQYF. CDR3 sequence (DNA): TGTGCCAGCAGTTTATCGAGTACCCACGAGCAGTACTTC.

The chain links TRBV5-1 to TRBJ2-2; 12 bases align to TRBD2. The CDR3 runs to 17 residues. V dropped 3 bases and J dropped 2; count of bases not matched to a gene: 5. From germline, CDR1 is SGHRS and CDR2 YFSETQ. CDR3 coding DNA: TGCGCCAGCAGCTCGACTAGCGGGGGTACCAACACCGGGGAGCTGTTTTTT. Protein product: CASSSTSGGTNTGELFF.

The chain links TRBV27 to TRBJ2-5, with 9 bases matching TRBD2. In germline, CDR1 is MNHEY, CDR2 SMNVEV (reference sequence). The length of the CDR3 is 13 residues. J gave up 5 bases and V 8 bases, and 6 bases lay outside the gene matches. The CDR3, as DNA: TGTGCCAGCTCTCAGCGGGGGGAGGAGACCCAGTACTTC. Its protein is CASSQRGEETQYF.

The rearrangement links TRBV13 to TRBJ2-1, with D possibly being TRBD2 (6 bases). V gave up 5 bases and J gave up 0 bases, with 11 bases separating them. CDR3 length equals 15 residues. CDR1 is PRHDT and CDR2 is FYEKMQ in the germline V gene (reference sequence). This chain's CDR3 is CASSTRTISYNEQFF. CDR3 coding DNA: TGTGCCAGCAGCACCCGGACTATCTCCTACAATGAGCAGTTCTTC.

This sequence joins TRBV28 and TRBJ1-6, with 7 bases aligning to TRBD1. This CDR3 has 12 amino acids. Germline V gene data show CDR1 as MDHEN and CDR2 as SYDVKM. Unmatched junction bases numbered 3, after V lost 6 bases and J lost 10 bases. CDR3 DNA sequence: TGTGCCAGCAGGACAGGGAGATCACCCCTCCACTTT. It specifies CASRTGRSPLHF. The whole variable domain, filled in from reference TRBV28 and TRBJ1-6, reads DVKVTQSSRYLVKRTGEKVFLECVQDMDHENMFWYRQDPGLGLRLIYFSYDVKMKEKGDIPEGYSVSREKKERFSLILESASTNQTSMYLCASRTGRSPLHFGNGTRLTVT.

In nucleotides, the CDR3 is TGTGCCAGCAGCTCCGGACAAATCCAAGAGACCCAGTACTTC. Translated, it gives CASSSGQIQETQYF. The chain joins TRBV5-8 to TRBJ2-5; possible D gene TRBD1, 5 bases. The V end was cut by 3 bases, the J end by 1 base, with 10 bases between. Germline values: CDR1 SGHTS, CDR2 YDEGEE. This CDR3 has 14 amino acids.

The chain is built from TRBV28 and TRBJ1-1; D is ambiguous. V was shortened by 6 bases and J by 1 base, with 18 bases between the two germline ends. From germline, CDR1 is MDHEN and CDR2 SYDVKM. This CDR3 has 16 residues. The CDR3, as DNA: TGTGCCAGCAGCTCCCCCACGGAGGGCCCGAACACTGAAGCTTTCTTT. It encodes CASSSPTEGPNTEAFF.

The chain uses TRBV5-5 and TRBJ1-2; D is uncertain. CDR1 is SGHKS, CDR2 YYEKEE, per germline (reference sequence). This CDR3 comprises 13 residues. The V end lost 5 bases, the J end lost 4 bases, and 12 bases lay between the germline ends. This chain's CDR3 is CASSRTGPYGYTF. Here the CDR3 DNA reads TGTGCCAGCAGTAGGACTGGACCCTATGGCTACACCTTC.

This sequence joins TRBV11-2 and TRBJ2-7; 11 nucleotides agree with TRBD2. With 2 bases clipped from V and 7 bases from J, the junction kept 13 bases outside the gene matches. The length of the CDR3 is 17 residues. Per the germline V gene, CDR1 is SGHAT and CDR2 is FQNNGV. CDR3 loop: CASSLFLAGGPGNEQYF. The CDR3 DNA sequence: TGTGCCAGCAGCTTATTTCTAGCGGGGGGCCCTGGGAATGAGCAGTACTTC.

CDR3 region: CASSPPRTGGEKLFF. The DNA for the CDR3 is TGTGCCAGCAGCCCCCCCAGGACAGGTGGCGAAAAACTGTTTTTT. The rearrangement uses TRBV7-6 and TRBJ1-4; 7 bases align to TRBD1. This CDR3 is 15 amino acids long. J gave up 8 bases and V 5 bases, and 11 bases lay outside the gene matches. The germline V gene has CDR1 SGHVS and CDR2 FNYEAQ.

V usage is TRBV19 and J usage is TRBJ1-5; a weak D match, TRBD1 (5 bases). The CDR3 is 16 residues long. Trimming took 6 bases from V and 7 from J, leaving 22 bases between them. In germline, CDR1 is LNHDA, CDR2 SQIVND (reference sequence). CDR3 in DNA: TGTGCCAGTAGGCCACCGGGGGGAAAAAGTCGCCAGCCCCAGCATTTT. Protein sequence: CASRPPGGKSRQPQHF.

The chain links TRBV29-1 to TRBJ1-2; a possible D gene is TRBD1 (5 bases). CDR3 length: 13 residues. Germline V lookup: CDR1 SQVTM, CDR2 ANQGSEA. The ends were cut back, 5 bases at V and 3 bases at J, with 13 bases in the middle. This CDR3 reads CSVIGGLDYGYTF. CDR3 DNA sequence: TGCAGCGTTATCGGGGGTCTGGACTATGGCTACACCTTC.

The chain is built from TRBV19 and TRBJ1-6, with a tentative D call TRBD1 (5 bases). The CDR3 runs to 14 residues. V shed 8 bases and J shed 7 bases, with 15 bases lying between them. In germline, CDR1 is LNHDA, CDR2 SQIVND (reference sequence). CDR3 in DNA: TGTGCCAGTCAATGGGGACTAGAGAATTCACCCCTCCACTTT. It codes for CASQWGLENSPLHF.

This rearrangement joins TRBV11-1 to TRBJ2-1, with TRBD2 as a possible D gene (6 bases). The CDR3 is 13 residues long. The germline V gene has CDR1 SGHAT and CDR2 FQDESV (reference sequence). V gave up 2 bases and J gave up 7 bases, with 9 bases separating them. The CDR3 sequence: CASSLFGGNEQFF. The CDR3 DNA is TGTGCCAGCAGCTTATTTGGGGGGAATGAGCAGTTCTTC.

This chain links TRBV19 with TRBJ2-3, with 7 bases matching TRBD1. CDR3 length equals 13 residues. Trimming cost V 9 bases and J 2 bases; bases outside gene matches: 5. The V gene's germline CDR1 is LNHDA and CDR2 SQIVND (reference sequence). The CDR3: CASMDRTTDTQYF. The CDR3 coding sequence is TGTGCCAGCATGGACAGGACCACAGATACGCAGTATTTT.

This chain uses TRBV5-1 with TRBJ2-3; D call uncertain. V lost 4 bases, J lost 1 base, and 19 bases lay in between. The CDR3 spans 17 residues. Germline V CDR1 and CDR2: SGHRS, YFSETQ. In DNA, the CDR3 is TGCGCCAGCAGCCTCTCCCTGATCTCGGGTGGCACAGATACGCAGTATTTT. Translating it yields CASSLSLISGGTDTQYF.

This rearrangement joins TRBV18 to TRBJ2-6; perhaps TRBD1 as D (5 bases). With 4 bases removed from V and 1 base from J, the gap between germline ends came to 11 bases. Germline assignment: CDR1 KGHSH and CDR2 LQKENI. The CDR3 sequence is 16 residues long. The CDR3 reads CASSLPRASGANVLTF. The CDR3 DNA follows: TGTGCCAGCTCACTGCCCAGGGCGTCTGGGGCCAACGTCCTGACTTTC.

The chain is built from TRBV7-9 and TRBJ2-7; D may be TRBD2 (5 bases). The V end lost 6 bases, the J end lost 7 bases, and 22 bases lay between the germline ends. CDR3 length: 15 residues. CDR1 and CDR2 (germline): SEHNR, FQNEAQ (reference sequence). For the CDR3, the DNA is TGTGCCAGCAGTTTGCCGATGGACTTTTTGGGGGAGCAGTACTTC. Residues: CASSLPMDFLGEQYF.

This clone came up once. The gene calls are TRBV6-5 and TRBJ2-3; D remains unclear. The V gene's germline CDR1 is MNHEY and CDR2 SVGAGI. This CDR3 has 13 amino acids. V gave up 2 bases and J gave up 4 bases, with 7 bases separating them. CDR3 sequence (DNA): TGTGCCAGCAGTTACCTAGGTTCAGATACGCAGTATTTT. Amino acid sequence: CASSYLGSDTQYF.

The genes are TRBV7-2 and TRBJ2-3; the match to TRBD2 covers 13 bases. V was clipped by 4 bases and J by 6 bases; unmatched bases: 7. The CDR3 runs to 16 residues. Germline V gene sequence: CDR1 SGHTA, CDR2 FQGNSA. The CDR3 sequence: CASSSGLAGPTDTQYF. The CDR3 DNA reads as TGTGCCAGCAGCTCGGGACTAGCGGGGCCGACGGATACGCAGTATTTT.

The chain is built from TRBV19 and TRBJ1-5; D unresolved. Germline CDR1 and CDR2: LNHDA and SQIVND (reference sequence). Between the trimmed V and J ends, which lost 1 base and 6 bases, there was a span of 16 bases. The length of the CDR3 is 16 residues. CDR3 nucleotide sequence: TGTGCCAGTAGTATAGCCTTGACGGAGAGCCTTCAGCCCCAGCATTTT. Amino acid sequence: CASSIALTESLQPQHF.

The genes are TRBV6-6 and TRBJ2-7, with 7 bases lining up with TRBD1. The CDR3 consists of 12 residues. From germline, CDR1 is MNHNY and CDR2 SVGAGI (reference sequence). V shed 6 bases, J shed 4 bases, and the junction held 3 bases outside the gene matches. The CDR3 is CASRGGWYEQYF. In nucleotides, the CDR3 is TGTGCCAGCAGAGGGGGCTGGTACGAGCAGTACTTC.